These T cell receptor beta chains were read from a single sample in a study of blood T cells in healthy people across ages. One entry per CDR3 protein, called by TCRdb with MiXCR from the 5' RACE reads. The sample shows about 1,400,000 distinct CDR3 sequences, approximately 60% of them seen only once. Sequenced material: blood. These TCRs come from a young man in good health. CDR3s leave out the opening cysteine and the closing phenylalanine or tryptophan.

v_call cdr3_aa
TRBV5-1 ASSLEASGRYEQY
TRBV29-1 SVYDRGGTEAF
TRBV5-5 ASSAYDAGGGTDTQY
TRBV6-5 ASRDETGDIQY
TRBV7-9 ASSPSSRRAETQY
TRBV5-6 ASSSTLLAGGSYEQY
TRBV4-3 ASSQSPPTPGNTIY
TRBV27 ASIPTSGSTDTQY
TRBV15 ATSLRALHEQF
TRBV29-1 SVGDTGVDTEAF
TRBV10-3 AISDEGRLSETQY
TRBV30 AQEGGGFFGYT
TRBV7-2 ASIKRTSGRLSSYEQY
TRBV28 ASSRTGDSPYEQY
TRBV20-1 SAPRLAGPQETQY
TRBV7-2 ASSLLAGGADTGELF
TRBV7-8 ASSSILQGASRGYT
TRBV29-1 SVVCQDGGNEKLF
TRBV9 ASSEGGQNNEQF
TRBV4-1 ASSSPSLGKGTQY
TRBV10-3 AISEGLAGGPGRETQY
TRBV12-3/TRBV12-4 ASSFLLAGNNEQF